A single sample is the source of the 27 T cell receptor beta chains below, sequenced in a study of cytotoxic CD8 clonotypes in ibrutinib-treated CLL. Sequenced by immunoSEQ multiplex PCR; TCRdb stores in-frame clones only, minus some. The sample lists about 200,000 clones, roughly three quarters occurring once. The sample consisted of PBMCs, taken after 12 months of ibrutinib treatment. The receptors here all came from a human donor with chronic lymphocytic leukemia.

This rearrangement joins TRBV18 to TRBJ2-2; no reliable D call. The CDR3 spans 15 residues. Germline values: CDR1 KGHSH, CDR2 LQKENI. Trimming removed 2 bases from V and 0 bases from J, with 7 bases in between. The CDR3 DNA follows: TGTGCCAGCTCACCAGGCGGATCGAACACCGGGGAGCTGTTTTTT. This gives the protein CASSPGGSNTGELFF.

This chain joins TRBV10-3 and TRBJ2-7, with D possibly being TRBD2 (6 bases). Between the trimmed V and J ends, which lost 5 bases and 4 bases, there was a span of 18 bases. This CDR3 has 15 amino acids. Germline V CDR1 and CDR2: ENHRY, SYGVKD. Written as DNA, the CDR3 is TGTGCCATCAGTCCGGAGGCCTCCCGGGGGTACGAGCAGTACTTC. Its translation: CAISPEASRGYEQYF.

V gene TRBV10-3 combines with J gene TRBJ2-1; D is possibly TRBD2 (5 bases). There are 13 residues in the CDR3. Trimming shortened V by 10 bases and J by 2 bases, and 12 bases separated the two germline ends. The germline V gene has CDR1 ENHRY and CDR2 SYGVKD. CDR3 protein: CATGERAYNEQFF. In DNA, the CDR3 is TGTGCCACCGGCGAGAGGGCCTACAATGAGCAGTTCTTC.

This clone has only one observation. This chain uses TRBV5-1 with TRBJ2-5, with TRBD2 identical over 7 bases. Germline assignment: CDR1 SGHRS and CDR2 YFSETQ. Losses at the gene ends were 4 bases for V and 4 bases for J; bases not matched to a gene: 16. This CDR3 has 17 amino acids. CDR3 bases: TGCGCCAGCAGCATTGGCTCTCCGGGACTATGGGGAGAGACCCAGTACTTC. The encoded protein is CASSIGSPGLWGETQYF.

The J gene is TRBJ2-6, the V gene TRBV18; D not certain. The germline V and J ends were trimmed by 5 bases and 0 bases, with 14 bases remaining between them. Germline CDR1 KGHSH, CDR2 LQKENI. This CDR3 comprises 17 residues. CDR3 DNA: TGTGCCAGCTCATCTCTCGTGGAGAGCTCTGGGGCCAACGTCCTGACTTTC. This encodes CASSSLVESSGANVLTF.

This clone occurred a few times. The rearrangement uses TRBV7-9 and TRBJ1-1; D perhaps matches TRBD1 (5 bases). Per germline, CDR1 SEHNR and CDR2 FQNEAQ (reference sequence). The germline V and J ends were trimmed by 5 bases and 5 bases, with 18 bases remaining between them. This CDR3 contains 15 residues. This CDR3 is CASSPDAHWGTEAFF. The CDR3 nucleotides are TGTGCCAGCAGCCCGGACGCGCATTGGGGGACTGAAGCTTTCTTT.

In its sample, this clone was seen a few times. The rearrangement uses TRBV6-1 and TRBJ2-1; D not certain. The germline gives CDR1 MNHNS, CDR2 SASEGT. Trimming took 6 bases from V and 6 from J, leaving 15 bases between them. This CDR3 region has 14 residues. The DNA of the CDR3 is TGTGCCAGCAGGTGGCCCTCCGTTTTCAATGAGCAGTTCTTC. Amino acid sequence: CASRWPSVFNEQFF.

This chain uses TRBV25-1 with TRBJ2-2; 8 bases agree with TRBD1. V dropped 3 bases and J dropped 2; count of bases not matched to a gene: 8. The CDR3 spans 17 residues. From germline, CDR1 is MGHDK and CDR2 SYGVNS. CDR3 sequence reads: CASSEPPDRVNTGELFF. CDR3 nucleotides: TGTGCCAGCAGTGAGCCCCCGGACAGGGTAAACACCGGGGAGCTGTTTTTT. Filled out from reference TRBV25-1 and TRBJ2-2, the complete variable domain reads EADIYQTPRYLVIGTGKKITLECSQTMGHDKMYWYQQDPGMELHLIHYSYGVNSTEKGDLSSESTVSRIRTEHFPLTLESARPSHTSQYLCASSEPPDRVNTGELFFGEGSRLTVL.

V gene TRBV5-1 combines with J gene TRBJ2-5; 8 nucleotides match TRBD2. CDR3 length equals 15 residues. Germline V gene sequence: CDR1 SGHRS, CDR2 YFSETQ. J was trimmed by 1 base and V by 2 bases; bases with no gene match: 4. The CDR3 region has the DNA TGCGCCAGCAGCTTTTGGGCGGGAGGCCAAGAGACCCAGTACTTC. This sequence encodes CASSFWAGGQETQYF.

The CDR3 bases are TGCGCCAGCAGCCAAGACTATACCTCCTACGAGCAGTACTTC. The encoded protein is CASSQDYTSYEQYF. The rearrangement joins TRBV4-1 to TRBJ2-7; D uncertain. Germline loops: CDR1 MGHRA, CDR2 YSYEKL. The CDR3 is made up of 14 amino acids. Trimming left V 0 bases short and J 0 bases short, with 6 bases between.

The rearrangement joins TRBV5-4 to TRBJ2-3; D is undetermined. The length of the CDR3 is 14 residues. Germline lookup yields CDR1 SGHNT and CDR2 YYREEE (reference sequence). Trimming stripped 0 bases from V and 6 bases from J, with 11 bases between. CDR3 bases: TGTGCCAGCAGCTTGGAGGTATCGTGGGATACGCAGTATTTT. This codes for CASSLEVSWDTQYF. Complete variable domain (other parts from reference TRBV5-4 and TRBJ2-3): ETGVTQSPTHLIKTRGQQVTLRCSSQSGHNTVSWYQQALGQGPQFIFQYYREEENGRGNFPPRFSGLQFPNYSSELNVNALELDDSALYLCASSLEVSWDTQYFGPGTRLTVL.

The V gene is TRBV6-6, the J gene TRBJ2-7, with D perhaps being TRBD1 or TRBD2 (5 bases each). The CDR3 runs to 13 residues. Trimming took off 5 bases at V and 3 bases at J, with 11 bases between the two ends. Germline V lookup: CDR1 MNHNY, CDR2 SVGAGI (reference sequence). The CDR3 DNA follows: TGTGCCAGCAGTCTAGGGGACGGCTACGAGCAGTACTTC. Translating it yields CASSLGDGYEQYF.

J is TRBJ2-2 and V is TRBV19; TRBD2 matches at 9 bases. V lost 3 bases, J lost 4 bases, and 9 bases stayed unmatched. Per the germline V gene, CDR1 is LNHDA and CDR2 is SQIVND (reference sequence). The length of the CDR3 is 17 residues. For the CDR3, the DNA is TGTGCCAGTAGTATCTTGGCGGGAGGGCCGATCACCGGGGAGCTGTTTTTT. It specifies CASSILAGGPITGELFF.

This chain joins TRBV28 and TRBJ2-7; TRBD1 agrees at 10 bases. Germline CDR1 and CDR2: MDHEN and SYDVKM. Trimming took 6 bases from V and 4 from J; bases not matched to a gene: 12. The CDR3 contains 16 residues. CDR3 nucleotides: TGTGCCAGCAGCTCCTCCGGGACAGGGGAACAATACGAGCAGTACTTC. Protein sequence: CASSSSGTGEQYEQYF.

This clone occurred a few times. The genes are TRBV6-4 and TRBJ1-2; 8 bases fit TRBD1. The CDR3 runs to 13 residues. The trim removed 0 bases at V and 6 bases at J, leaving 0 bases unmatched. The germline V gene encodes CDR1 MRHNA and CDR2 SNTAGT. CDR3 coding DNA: TGTGCCAGCAGTGACTCGGGACAGGATGGCTACACCTTC. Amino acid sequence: CASSDSGQDGYTF.

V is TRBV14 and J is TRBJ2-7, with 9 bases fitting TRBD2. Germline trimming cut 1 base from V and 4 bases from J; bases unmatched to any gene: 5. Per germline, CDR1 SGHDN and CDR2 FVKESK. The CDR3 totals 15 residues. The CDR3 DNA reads TGTGCCAGCAGCCAAGGTTCTAGCGGGAAGTACGAGCAGTACTTC. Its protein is CASSQGSSGKYEQYF.

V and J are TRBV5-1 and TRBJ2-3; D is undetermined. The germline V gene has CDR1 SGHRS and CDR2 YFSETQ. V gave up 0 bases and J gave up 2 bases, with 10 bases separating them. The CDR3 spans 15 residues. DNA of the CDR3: TGCGCCAGCAGCTTGGATCCGGGCGTCACAGATACGCAGTATTTT. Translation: CASSLDPGVTDTQYF. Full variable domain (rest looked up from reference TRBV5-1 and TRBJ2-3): KAGVTQTPRYLIKTRGQQVTLSCSPISGHRSVSWYQQTPGQGLQFLFEYFSETQRNKGNFPGRFSGRQFSNSRSEMNVSTLELGDSALYLCASSLDPGVTDTQYFGPGTRLTVL.

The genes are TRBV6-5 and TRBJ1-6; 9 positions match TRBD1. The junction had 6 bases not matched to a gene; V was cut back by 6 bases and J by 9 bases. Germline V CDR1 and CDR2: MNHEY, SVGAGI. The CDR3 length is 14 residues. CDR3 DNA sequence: TGTGCCAGCAGGGCCGGGACAGGGAGTTCACCCCTCCACTTT. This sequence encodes CASRAGTGSSPLHF.

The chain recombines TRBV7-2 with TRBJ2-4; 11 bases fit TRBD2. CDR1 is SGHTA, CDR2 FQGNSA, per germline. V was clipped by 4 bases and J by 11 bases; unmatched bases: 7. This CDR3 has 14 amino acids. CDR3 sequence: CASSSGLAGGFQYF. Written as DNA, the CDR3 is TGTGCCAGCAGCTCAGGGCTAGCGGGGGGCTTTCAGTACTTC.

The chain's CDR3 is CASSPDRGGWWDTEAFF. CDR3 nucleotides: TGTGCCAGCAGCCCAGACAGGGGAGGCTGGTGGGACACTGAAGCTTTCTTT. V usage is TRBV14 and J usage is TRBJ1-1, with TRBD1 matching over 8 bases. The CDR3 extends over 17 amino acids. Germline V gene sequence: CDR1 SGHDN, CDR2 FVKESK. Trimming at V came to 4 bases and at J to 3 bases, leaving 13 bases not matched to a gene. The variable domain in full, completed from reference TRBV14 and TRBJ1-1, reads EAGVTQFPSHSVIEKGQTVTLRCDPISGHDNLYWYRRVMGKEIKFLLHFVKESKQDESGMPNNRFLAERTGGTYSTLKVQPAELEDSGVYFCASSPDRGGWWDTEAFFGQGTRLTVV.

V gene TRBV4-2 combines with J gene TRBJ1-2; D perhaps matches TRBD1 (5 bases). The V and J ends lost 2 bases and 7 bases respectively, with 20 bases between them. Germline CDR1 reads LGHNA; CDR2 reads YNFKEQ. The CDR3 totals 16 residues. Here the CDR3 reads CASSQNTGPQVGGYTF. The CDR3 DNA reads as TGTGCCAGCAGCCAAAACACGGGACCTCAAGTGGGTGGCTACACCTTC.

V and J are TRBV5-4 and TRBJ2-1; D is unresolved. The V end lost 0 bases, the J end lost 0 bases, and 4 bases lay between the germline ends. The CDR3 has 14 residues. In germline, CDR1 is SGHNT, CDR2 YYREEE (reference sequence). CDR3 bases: TGTGCCAGCAGCTTGGTCCACTCCTACAATGAGCAGTTCTTC. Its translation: CASSLVHSYNEQFF.

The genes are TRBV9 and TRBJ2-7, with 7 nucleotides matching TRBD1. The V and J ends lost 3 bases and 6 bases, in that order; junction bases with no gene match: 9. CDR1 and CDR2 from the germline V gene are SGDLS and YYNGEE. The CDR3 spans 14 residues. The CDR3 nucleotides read TGTGCCAGCAGCGCGACAGGGAACGTGTTCGAGCAGTACTTC. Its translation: CASSATGNVFEQYF.

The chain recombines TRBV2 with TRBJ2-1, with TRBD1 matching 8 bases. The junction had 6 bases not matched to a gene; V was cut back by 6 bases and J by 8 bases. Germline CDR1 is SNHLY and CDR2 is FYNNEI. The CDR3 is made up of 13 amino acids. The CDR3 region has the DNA TGTGCCAGCAGCGACAGGGGAATCGATGAGCAGTTCTTC. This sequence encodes CASSDRGIDEQFF.

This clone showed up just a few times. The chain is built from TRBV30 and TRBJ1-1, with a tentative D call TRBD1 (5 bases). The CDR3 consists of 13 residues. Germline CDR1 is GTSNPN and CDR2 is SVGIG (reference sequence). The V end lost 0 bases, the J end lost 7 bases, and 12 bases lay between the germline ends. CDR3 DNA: TGTGCCTGGAGTGTACTGACAGCTATTGAAGCTTTCTTT. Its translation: CAWSVLTAIEAFF.

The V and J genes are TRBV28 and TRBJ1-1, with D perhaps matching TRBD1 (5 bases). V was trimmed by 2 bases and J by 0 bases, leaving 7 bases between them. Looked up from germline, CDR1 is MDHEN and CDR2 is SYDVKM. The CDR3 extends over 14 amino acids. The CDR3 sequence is CASSLDSVNTEAFF. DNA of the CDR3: TGTGCCAGCAGTTTAGACAGCGTGAACACTGAAGCTTTCTTT. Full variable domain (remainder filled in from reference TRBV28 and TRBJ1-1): DVKVTQSSRYLVKRTGEKVFLECVQDMDHENMFWYRQDPGLGLRLIYFSYDVKMKEKGDIPEGYSVSREKKERFSLILESASTNQTSMYLCASSLDSVNTEAFFGQGTRLTVV.

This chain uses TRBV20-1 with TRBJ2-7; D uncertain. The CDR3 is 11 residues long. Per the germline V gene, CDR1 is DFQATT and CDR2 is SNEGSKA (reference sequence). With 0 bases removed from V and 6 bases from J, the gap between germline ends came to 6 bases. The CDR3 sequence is CSARDLGEQYF. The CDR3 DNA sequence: TGCAGTGCTAGAGATCTCGGCGAGCAGTACTTC.